The table lists the clone carrying this T cell receptor (beta chain) with a count of one. The antigen is not known. This record comes from a study of cytomegalovirus exposure and HLA in healthy donors. Across the whole study: A prior study identified 117 million unique TCR beta sequences from around 180 million T cells. Study-wide results and caveats: Most TCR sequences proved rare, with some public TCRs found in many donors.

There are 12 residues in the CDR3. V was clipped by 8 bases and J by 6 bases, with 13 bases between them. Germline CDR1 reads SGHTA; CDR2 reads FQGTGA. The PCR was carried out with 60 Vbeta primers and 13 Jbeta primers. This table comes from immunoSEQ multiplex PCR, and its TCRdb copy is limited to in-frame clones, with some not included. The sample lists some 50,000 clones; roughly 72% were seen once. This TCR was recovered from a woman between 50 and 59 years old in good health and CMV-seropositive. J is TRBJ2-5 and V is TRBV7-3; D call uncertain. The sequencing sample was made of PBMCs. The CDR3 sequence is CASPSPRKTQYF. In DNA, the CDR3 is TGTGCCAGCCCCTCCCCGAGAAAGACCCAGTACTTC.